The 17 T cell receptor beta chains below were found in one sample sequenced in a study of metastatic and nonmetastatic thyroid tumors. No patient had received any treatment before thyroid surgery. MiXCR was used by TCRdb to re-call the PCR reads. The repertoire holds fewer than 20,000 clones, 20% to 25% seen once, with about 15% in the top ten. Sequenced material: tumor tissue. The receptors here all came from a female donor with papillary thyroid cancer or a benign thyroid nodule (not recorded which). Some clones in this sample may be carry-over from other donors' samples.

Of note for this clone: Likely a read error: the CDR3 ends without its conserved phenylalanine or tryptophan. The DNA is omitted, as the CDR3 cannot be located on it reliably, and the CDR3 follows TCRdb's listing. The V call is TRBV7-6, the J call TRBJ1-5; the table names TRBD1, a call not compared with the DNA. CDR1 and CDR2 (germline): SGHVS, FNYEAQ. The CDR3 sequence runs 17 residues, both termini included. CDR3 loop: CASSLAPAGAYLQPQRS.

Only a few counts were recorded for this clone. The rearrangement uses TRBV28 and TRBJ2-5, with D hard to call. Between the trimmed V and J ends, which lost 6 bases and 7 bases, there was a span of 9 bases. The CDR3 covers 11 residues. Germline V gives CDR1 MDHEN, CDR2 SYDVKM. The CDR3 DNA is TGTGCCAGCAGCTCCTCCGGGACCCAGTACTTC. Protein sequence: CASSSSGTQYF.

In its sample, this clone was seen many times. The genes are TRBV19 and TRBJ2-5, with D possibly called TRBD1 or TRBD2 (6 bases each). The CDR3 covers 18 residues. The germline V gene encodes CDR1 LNHDA and CDR2 SQIVND (reference sequence). The V end lost 3 bases, the J end lost 5 bases, and 25 bases lay between the germline ends. CDR3 sequence: CASSMGLGGPRPAETQYF. The CDR3 DNA sequence: TGTGCCAGTAGTATGGGGTTAGGGGGGCCCCGGCCGGCGGAGACCCAGTACTTC.

This clone was counted at least ten times. This sample also contains other DNA sequences that code for the same CDR3. The genes are TRBV10-2 and TRBJ2-7, with D possibly matching TRBD2 (6 bases). Germline V gene data show CDR1 as WSHSY and CDR2 as SAAADI. Trimming took 6 bases from V and 3 from J, leaving 12 bases between them. The CDR3 covers 13 residues. CDR3 loop: CASSLAGFYEQYF. The DNA for the CDR3 is TGCGCCAGCAGCCTGGCGGGATTCTACGAGCAGTACTTC.

By its share, this clone is medium-sized. The rearrangement joins TRBV6-1 to TRBJ1-3; D gene uncertain. Trimming removed 1 base from V and 4 bases from J, with 11 bases in between. The CDR3 covers 15 residues. Germline CDR1 MNHNS, CDR2 SASEGT. The CDR3 spells CASSEVDGRGNTIYF. The CDR3 DNA follows: TGTGCCAGCAGTGAAGTCGATGGGAGGGGAAACACCATATATTTT.

Sample share makes this clone medium-sized. This rearrangement joins TRBV2 to TRBJ2-7; D remains ambiguous. There are 14 residues in the CDR3. Germline lookup yields CDR1 SNHLY and CDR2 FYNNEI. The V and J ends lost 3 bases and 2 bases respectively, with 11 bases between them. The CDR3 loop reads CASSEGSGPYEQYF. CDR3 bases: TGTGCCAGCAGTGAGGGGTCAGGCCCCTACGAGCAGTACTTC.

This clone was counted many times. This chain joins TRBV20-1 and TRBJ2-7; maybe TRBD1 (5 bases). Germline V lookup: CDR1 DFQATT, CDR2 SNEGSKA (reference sequence). The V gene lost 7 bases and the J gene lost 4 bases, with 14 bases spanning the gap. The CDR3 sequence is 12 residues long. The CDR3 DNA follows: TGCAGTGGACAGTCAGAATTTTACGAGCAGTACTTC. It yields the protein CSGQSEFYEQYF.

This clone was detected a few times. The chain couples TRBV12-3 or TRBV12-4 to TRBJ1-2; the D gene is possibly TRBD1 (5 bases). Trimming pared 6 bases from V and 2 bases from J, leaving 13 bases between. The CDR3 has 14 amino acids. The CDR3 region is CASRMGRNNYGYTF. CDR3 bases: TGTGCCAGCAGAATGGGACGAAACAACTATGGCTACACCTTC.

V usage is TRBV18 and J usage is TRBJ2-6, with D possibly matching TRBD2 (5 bases). V lost 3 bases to trimming and J lost 1 base, with 7 bases between them. Germline loops: CDR1 KGHSH, CDR2 LQKENI. The CDR3 covers 15 residues. The CDR3 DNA is TGTGCCAGCTCACCTGGAGGTTCTGGGGCCAACGTCCTGACTTTC. Encoded protein: CASSPGGSGANVLTF.

This clone occurred many times. In the same sample, other DNA sequences code for this CDR3. The chain joins TRBV7-3 to TRBJ2-1, with 9 bases that match TRBD2. Germline V gene lookup returns CDR1 SGHTA and CDR2 FQGTGA. The trim removed 0 bases at V and 8 bases at J, leaving 11 bases unmatched. The CDR3 covers 17 residues. This chain's CDR3 is CASSLTVVAGVGHEQFF. CDR3 sequence (DNA): TGTGCCAGCAGCTTAACGGTGGTAGCGGGAGTAGGCCATGAGCAGTTCTTC.

The chain has TRBV2 and TRBJ2-7; TRBD1 is a possible D gene (6 bases). V lost 6 bases and J 6 bases, leaving 15 bases between the germline ends. CDR1 SNHLY and CDR2 FYNNEI come from the germline V gene. This CDR3 region has 13 residues. This chain's CDR3 is CASRTGRGGEQYF. DNA of the CDR3: TGTGCCAGCAGGACAGGACGAGGGGGCGAGCAGTACTTC.

This clone has a count of ten or more. V usage is TRBV7-9 and J usage is TRBJ1-6; D ambiguous. Trimming removed 3 bases at V and 6 bases at J, with 3 bases between. The CDR3 is made up of 12 amino acids. Germline V gene sequence: CDR1 SEHNR, CDR2 FQNEAQ (reference sequence). The DNA for the CDR3 is TGTGCCAGCAGCTTCAGTAATTCACCCCTCCACTTT. It encodes CASSFSNSPLHF.

This clone was seen repeatedly, ten times or more. The V gene is TRBV9, the J gene TRBJ1-2; D not resolved. Trimming removed 3 bases at V and 6 bases at J, with 18 bases between. CDR1 and CDR2 from the germline V gene are SGDLS and YYNGEE. The CDR3 loop spans 15 amino acids. CDR3 in amino acids: CASSASRYDSDGYTF. For the CDR3, the DNA is TGTGCCAGCAGCGCCAGTAGGTACGATTCCGATGGCTACACCTTC.

This clone was seen at least ten times. One end of the junction is discordant with germline, which a read error may explain. The chain joins TRBV2 to TRBJ1-1; D gene uncertain. This CDR3 is built from 13 residues. The V gene's germline CDR1 is SNHLY and CDR2 FYNNEI. Written as DNA, the CDR3 is TGTGCCGGCAGTGAATTCGAGAACACTGAAGCTTTCTTT. Translation gives CAGSEFENTEAFF.

This clone was counted many times. The chain joins TRBV3-1 to TRBJ1-5; 11 bases are shared with TRBD1. CDR3 length equals 14 residues. V shed 1 base and J 7 bases; nucleotides not matched to a gene: 0. CDR1 and CDR2 from the germline V gene are LGHDT and YNNKEL (reference sequence). The CDR3 protein is CASSQGTGGQPQHF. CDR3 bases: TGTGCCAGCAGCCAAGGGACAGGGGGCCAGCCCCAGCATTTT. Filled out from reference TRBV3-1 and TRBJ1-5, the complete variable domain reads DTAVSQTPKYLVTQMGNDKSIKCEQNLGHDTMYWYKQDSKKFLKIMFSYNNKELIINETVPNRFSPKSPDKAHLNLHINSLELGDSAVYFCASSQGTGGQPQHFGDGTRLSIL.

The rearrangement joins TRBV30 to TRBJ1-6, with D hard to call. The germline gives CDR1 GTSNPN, CDR2 SVGIG (reference sequence). V was trimmed by 3 bases and J by 7 bases, leaving 10 bases between them. The CDR3 is 13 residues long. CDR3 protein: CAWRVIQNSPLHF. CDR3 nucleotides: TGTGCCTGGAGGGTGATCCAAAATTCACCCCTCCACTTT.

In its sample, this clone was seen many times. The chain couples TRBV7-8 to TRBJ2-7; D perhaps matches TRBD1 (6 bases). The ends were cut back, 5 bases at V and 2 bases at J, with 10 bases in the middle. Germline CDR1 and CDR2: SGHVS and FQNEAQ. The CDR3 is 13 residues long. CDR3 DNA sequence: TGTGCCAGCAGCGAGGGACAAGCCTACGAGCAGTACTTC. Protein sequence: CASSEGQAYEQYF.